This T cell receptor beta chain was sequenced during a study of post-analysis software for immune sequencing data. Study context: The cohort encompassed relapsing-remitting, secondary progressive and progressive-relapsing multiple sclerosis disease courses.

V was cut by 5 bases and J by 0 bases, with 8 bases left in between. The CDR3 totals 14 residues. Germline loops: CDR1 MNHNY, CDR2 SVGAGI (reference sequence). Prepared TCR beta cDNA libraries contained unique molecular identifiers. TCRdb processed the PCR reads anew with MiXCR; each CDR3 protein has one entry. There are about 500,000 distinct CDR3 sequences in the sample; less than 45% occur only once, and around an eighth lies in the top ten. Study results and caveats: Five TRBV segments, including TRBV5-6, TRBV5-1 and TRBV20-1, were more frequent in patients than controls.

For this clonotype: What it recognizes is unknown.

The J gene is TRBJ1-3, the V gene TRBV6-6; no reliable D call. Sequenced input: blood. The receptor was isolated from a girl between 5 and 17 years old with multiple sclerosis. CDR3 in amino acids: CASSPPGSGNTIYF. In DNA, the CDR3 is TGTGCCAGCAGTCCCCCGGGCTCTGGAAACACCATATATTTT.